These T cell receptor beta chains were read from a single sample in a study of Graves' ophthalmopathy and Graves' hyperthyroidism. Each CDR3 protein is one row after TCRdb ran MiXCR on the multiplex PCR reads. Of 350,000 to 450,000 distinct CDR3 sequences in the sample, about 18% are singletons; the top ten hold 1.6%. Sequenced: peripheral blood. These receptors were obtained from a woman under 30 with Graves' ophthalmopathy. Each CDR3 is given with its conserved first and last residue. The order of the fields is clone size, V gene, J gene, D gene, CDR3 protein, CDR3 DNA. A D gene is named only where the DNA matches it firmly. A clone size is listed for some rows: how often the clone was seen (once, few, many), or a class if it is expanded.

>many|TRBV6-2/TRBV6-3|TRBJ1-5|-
CASSLPGAGLNQPQHF
TGTGCCAGCAGTCTCCCCGGGGCAGGGCTAAATCAGCCCCAGCATTTT
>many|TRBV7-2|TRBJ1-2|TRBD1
CASSLGPGGSYGYTF
TGTGCCAGCAGCTTAGGGCCAGGGGGCAGCTATGGCTACACCTTC
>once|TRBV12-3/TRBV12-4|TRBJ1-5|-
CASSSSAVGAQHF
TGTGCCAGCAGCTCGAGTGCTGTTGGAGCCCAGCATTTT
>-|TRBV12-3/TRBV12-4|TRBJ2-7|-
CASSLSAFYEQYF
TGTGCCAGCAGTTTATCCGCATTTTACGAGCAGTACTTC
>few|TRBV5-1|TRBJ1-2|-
CASSLPTRGGYTF
TGCGCCAGCAGCTTACCGACGAGAGGAGGCTACACCTTC
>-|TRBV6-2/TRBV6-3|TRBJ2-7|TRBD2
CASSSPSGRARGEQYF
TGTGCCAGCAGCTCTCCTAGCGGGCGAGCTAGAGGCGAGCAGTACTTC
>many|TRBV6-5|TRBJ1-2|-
CASSFRQAEVYTF
TGTGCCAGCAGTTTCCGACAGGCCGAGGTCTACACCTTC
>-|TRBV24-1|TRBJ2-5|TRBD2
CATESGSSETQYF
TGTGCCACCGAAAGCGGGAGTTCGGAGACCCAGTACTTC
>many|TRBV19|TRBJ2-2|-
CASRFQGNTGELFF
TGTGCCAGTAGATTCCAGGGTAACACCGGGGAGCTGTTTTTT
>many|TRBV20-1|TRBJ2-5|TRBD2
CSRRGVGETQYF
TGCAGTCGACGGGGGGTCGGAGAGACCCAGTACTTC
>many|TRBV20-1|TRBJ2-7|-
CSARDTASRVPSYEQYF
TGCAGTGCTAGAGATACTGCTAGCCGTGTCCCCTCCTACGAGCAGTACTTC
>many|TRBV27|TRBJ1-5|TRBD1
CASRQTGDLYYSNQPQHF
TGTGCCAGCAGGCAGACAGGGGACCTTTACTATAGCAATCAGCCCCAGCATTTT
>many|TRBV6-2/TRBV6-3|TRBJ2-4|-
CASTPTRAAKNIQYF
TGTGCCAGCACTCCCACACGGGCGGCCAAAAACATTCAGTACTTC
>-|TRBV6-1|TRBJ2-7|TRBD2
CASSVRFEGLAGSWNEQYF
TGTGCCAGCAGTGTACGTTTCGAGGGACTAGCGGGATCGTGGAACGAGCAGTACTTC
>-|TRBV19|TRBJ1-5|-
CASSISPPVGGPHQPQHF
TGTGCCAGTAGTATATCCCCGCCCGTGGGGGGCCCGCATCAGCCCCAGCATTTT
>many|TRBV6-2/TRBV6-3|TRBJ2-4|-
CASSYRPIAKNIQYF
TGTGCCAGCAGTTACAGGCCTATAGCCAAAAACATTCAGTACTTC
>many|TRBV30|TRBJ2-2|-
CAGGVTGELFF
TGTGCCGGAGGGGTTACCGGGGAGCTGTTTTTT